The entry below describes one T cell receptor beta chain. TCRdb's table, derived via immunoSEQ multiplex PCR, lists solely in-frame clones and lacks some. The sample lists about 65,000 clones, about 94% seen once, with about 4.1% in the top ten. The data derive from a study of cytomegalovirus exposure and HLA in healthy donors. Germline V lookup: CDR1 LGHNA, CDR2 YNFKEQ. V lost 0 bases and J 4 bases, leaving 13 bases between the germline ends. The CDR3 is 16 residues long. Input material: PBMCs. The receptor was isolated from a man aged 18 to 29 in good health and CMV-seropositive. This chain connects TRBV4-2 to TRBJ2-1, with D possibly being TRBD2 (5 bases). CDR3 DNA sequence: TGTGCCAGCAGCCAAGATAATGGGCCGGGATACAATGAGCAGTTCTTC. Translated: CASSQDNGPGYNEQFF.